Shown below are 9 T cell receptor beta chains from a single sample sequenced in a study of shared clonotypes between healthy human individuals (dated by TCRdb to the early 2020s). Preparation of the library involved the immunoSEQ multiplex PCR assay. The source is immuneACCESS, and TCRdb retained only in-frame sequences with V and J called. Part of the clones is not carried over; for the studies checked, unresolved V genes explain less than half of this, and the remainder is unexplained. This sample is represented by some 900,000 clones; 76% of them were singletons. The ten largest clones capture over 1.3% of the sample. Sequenced sample: memory CD4+ T cells sorted from blood. The cell subset or site label on this specimen signifies: CD45RA-negative fraction. Source of these receptors: a man aged 18 to 35 in good health.

The chain employs TRBV19 and TRBJ1-2, with a possible D match to TRBD1 (5 bases). V was clipped by 5 bases and J by 5 bases, with 12 bases between them. In germline, CDR1 is LNHDA, CDR2 SQIVND (reference sequence). CDR3 size: 13 residues. In DNA, the CDR3 is TGTGCCAGTAGTCCCACCGAGGGGTATGGCTACACCTTC. Protein: CASSPTEGYGYTF. The variable domain in full, completed from reference TRBV19 and TRBJ1-2, reads DGGITQSPKYLFRKEGQNVTLSCEQNLNHDAMYWYRQDPGQGLRLIYYSQIVNDFQKGDIAEGYSVSREKKESFPLTVTSAQKNPTAFYLCASSPTEGYGYTFGSGTRLTVV.

The rearrangement links TRBV6-5 to TRBJ1-1; the D gene is possibly TRBD1 (6 bases). This CDR3 has 13 amino acids. In germline, CDR1 is MNHEY, CDR2 SVGAGI. Trimming removed 9 bases at V and 2 bases at J, with 13 bases between. CDR3 sequence reads: CASGWGPNTEAFF. For the CDR3, the DNA is TGTGCCAGTGGGTGGGGGCCCAACACTGAAGCTTTCTTT.

In nucleotides, the CDR3 is TGTGCCAGCAGCCGGCACGAAGCAGTCACAGATACGCAGTATTTT. Its translation is CASSRHEAVTDTQYF. The rearrangement uses TRBV14 and TRBJ2-3; D gene unclear. The germline V gene has CDR1 SGHDN and CDR2 FVKESK. CDR3 length: 15 amino acids. Between the trimmed V and J ends, which lost 4 bases and 2 bases, there was a span of 13 bases.

Worth noting for this clone: One junction end disagrees with the germline gene, perhaps due to a read error. This chain links TRBV7-7 with TRBJ2-5; 7 bases fit TRBD1. The CDR3 covers 15 residues. The V gene's germline CDR1 is SSHAT and CDR2 FNYEAQ (reference sequence). Here the CDR3 reads CASSLGGMYQETQYF. CDR3 sequence (DNA): TGTGCTAGCAGCTTAGGGGGCATGTACCAAGAGACCCAGTACTTC.

This clone was recorded at least ten times. This specimen includes other DNA sequences encoding the same CDR3. The J gene is TRBJ1-6, the V gene TRBV14; D is ambiguous. The V gene's germline CDR1 is SGHDN and CDR2 FVKESK. The CDR3 runs to 14 residues. V was pared by 2 bases and J by 6 bases, with 8 bases between. CDR3 sequence (DNA): TGTGCCAGCAGCCAAACCGTATCTAATTCACCCCTCCACTTT. Translating gives CASSQTVSNSPLHF. Supplemented by reference TRBV14 and TRBJ1-6, the full variable domain reads EAGVTQFPSHSVIEKGQTVTLRCDPISGHDNLYWYRRVMGKEIKFLLHFVKESKQDESGMPNNRFLAERTGGTYSTLKVQPAELEDSGVYFCASSQTVSNSPLHFGNGTRLTVT.

As regards this clone: A read error may account for a junction end that differs from germline. The rearrangement links TRBV7-7 to TRBJ2-5; 7 bases line up with TRBD2. This CDR3 is 15 amino acids long. CDR1 SSHAT and CDR2 FNYEAQ come from the germline V gene (reference sequence). CDR3 residues: CASSSGWAGDETQYF. DNA of the CDR3: TGTGCTAGCAGCTCTGGGTGGGCGGGGGACGAGACCCAGTACTTC.

The V and J genes are TRBV29-1 and TRBJ1-4, with a tentative D call TRBD1 (6 bases). CDR1 and CDR2 from the germline V gene are SQVTM and ANQGSEA. CDR3 length equals 14 residues. Trimming took off 8 bases at V and 0 bases at J, with 13 bases between the two ends. CDR3 bases: TGCAGCTACCGGAGGGGGGCAACTAATGAAAAACTGTTTTTT. This encodes CSYRRGATNEKLFF.

V gene TRBV27 combines with J gene TRBJ2-2; 8 nucleotides match TRBD1. Germline CDR1 and CDR2: MNHEY and SMNVEV (reference sequence). The trim removed 7 bases at V and 6 bases at J, leaving 10 bases unmatched. The CDR3 spans 15 residues. The CDR3 reads CASKRTGKNAGELFF. The CDR3 DNA reads as TGTGCCAGCAAAAGGACAGGGAAGAATGCCGGGGAGCTGTTTTTT.

This clone appeared a single time. Other DNA sequences in this specimen translate into the identical CDR3. This chain links TRBV5-1 with TRBJ2-5, with 12 bases fitting TRBD1. The CDR3 has 15 residues. The V gene end was trimmed by 3 bases and the J gene end by 5 bases; junction bases not matched to a gene: 5. CDR1 is SGHRS, CDR2 YFSETQ, per germline. Here the CDR3 reads CASSSGTGGRETQYF. Written as DNA, the CDR3 is TGCGCCAGCAGCTCCGGGACAGGGGGCAGGGAGACCCAGTACTTC.